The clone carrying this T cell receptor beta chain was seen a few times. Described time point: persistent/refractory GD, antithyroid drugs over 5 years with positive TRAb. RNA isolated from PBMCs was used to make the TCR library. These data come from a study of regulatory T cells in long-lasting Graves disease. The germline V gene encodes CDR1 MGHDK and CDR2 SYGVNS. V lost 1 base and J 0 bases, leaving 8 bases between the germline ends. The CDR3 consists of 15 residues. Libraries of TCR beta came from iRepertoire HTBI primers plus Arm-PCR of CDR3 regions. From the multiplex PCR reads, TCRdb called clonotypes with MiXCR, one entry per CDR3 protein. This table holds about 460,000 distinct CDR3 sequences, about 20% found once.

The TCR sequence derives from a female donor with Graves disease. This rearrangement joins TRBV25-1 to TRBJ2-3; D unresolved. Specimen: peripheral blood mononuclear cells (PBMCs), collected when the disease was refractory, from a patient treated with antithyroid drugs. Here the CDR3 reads CASSESGLSTDTQYF. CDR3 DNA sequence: TGTGCCAGCAGTGAATCCGGCTTAAGCACAGATACGCAGTATTTT.